Listed below are T cell receptor beta chains from one sample, sequenced in a study of technical replicates of blood from a few donors. The repertoire was sequenced with immunoSEQ multiplex PCR; TCRdb's copy has only in-frame clones and lacks some. In the table there are some 64,000 clones, about 86% of which are singletons. Material: PBMCs. These receptors were collected from a human donor in good health. Some clones in this sample may be carry-over from other donors' samples. CDR3s leave out the opening cysteine and the closing phenylalanine or tryptophan. Fields, in order: CDR3 length, V gene, CDR3 protein.

>13|TRBV5-1
ASSAGTYSNQPQH
>13|TRBV7-7
ASSPPEFGRDEQY
>11|TRBV15
ATSLHLEVEQY
>13|TRBV4-3
ASSHATGYYTEAF
>12|TRBV19
ASSIQGGQETQY
>13|TRBV6-5
ASSALAGLYNEQF
>13|TRBV7-3
ASSLGRTSYNEQF
>14|TRBV5-1
ASSWGLAGDLETQY
>13|TRBV7-9
ASSLGTGNINEQF
>14|TRBV5-1
ASSLVGPRARREQY
>15|TRBV19
ASSDDAESSYNSPLH
>9|TRBV7-2
ASSHSYEQY
>14|TRBV7-2
ASSLALAVYRETQY
>13|TRBV9
ASSLAGGSSYEQY
>16|TRBV9
ASSGLAGEKGNTGELF
>14|TRBV10-3
AISGTSGGAGGELF
>11|TRBV30
AWSVGETDTQY
>13|TRBV7-2
ASSLVKGASYEQY
>13|TRBV6-6
ASRGQGATGNTIY
>12|TRBV29-1
SALTPGGVWGYT
>12|TRBV15
ATTEAGRTYTQY
>13|TRBV30
ASDLGGSYTDTQY
>11|TRBV29-1
RAPGQGNYGYT
>13|TRBV7-2
ASSLGQGFNQPQH
>13|TRBV5-6
ASSYGPGTGDGYT
>11|TRBV5-1
ASSLWGGVGAF
>13|TRBV7-2
ASSTRQGLNEKLF
>14|TRBV9
ASSERGTSGSHEQF
>11|TRBV10-3
AISEGTRYEQY
>12|TRBV5-4
ASSLKGGPTEAF
>13|TRBV6-1
ASIGGQSPPGELF
>10|TRBV30
AWTGRSYEQY
>13|TRBV5-1
ASSAQGEDTGELF
>12|TRBV5-5
ASSLVWAATEAF
>13|TRBV19
ASSMDRGRGVTQY
>11|TRBV2
ASGRGERQTQY
>14|TRBV4-3
ASSKGTGTMGYGYT
>12|TRBV7-2
ASSAGQGNSPLH
>13|TRBV4-3
ASSQGGHRGETQY
>12|TRBV4-2
ASSQVAVGDTQY
>12|TRBV6-5
ASSYSIGSTEAF
>13|TRBV6-6
ASSFPGLAGHEQY
>12|TRBV7-2
ASSSRQNWGPQH
>13|TRBV6-5
ASSHPTGGAKTQY
>9|TRBV30
AWNSGGTQF